The 20 T cell receptor beta chains below were found in one sample sequenced in a study of regulatory T cells in long-lasting Graves disease. The time point: persistent/refractory GD, antithyroid drugs over 5 years with positive TRAb. From PBMCs, RNA was extracted and then used to make the TCR library. CDR3-region Arm-PCR and iRepertoire HTBI primers produced the TCR beta libraries. MiXCR was run by TCRdb on the multiplex PCR reads, yielding one entry per CDR3 protein. The sample contains about 470,000 distinct CDR3 sequences, more than 20% of which appear only once. The sequencing used peripheral blood mononuclear cells (PBMCs), collected when the disease was refractory, from a patient treated with antithyroid drugs. The receptor set was obtained from a female donor with Graves disease.

This clonotype was recorded a few times. The V and J genes are TRBV5-6 and TRBJ1-5; possible D gene TRBD1, 5 bases. CDR1 and CDR2 (germline): SGHDT, YYEEEE. There are 15 residues in the CDR3. Trimming pared 5 bases from V and 0 bases from J, leaving 12 bases between. Here the CDR3 reads CASSSGTFSNQPQHF. CDR3 nucleotides: TGTGCCAGCAGTTCCGGGACCTTTAGCAATCAGCCCCAGCATTTT.

A remark on this clonotype: With a far larger clone one base away, a read error is the likely cause. A read error is likely, as this CDR3 ends without the conserved phenylalanine or tryptophan. V is TRBV6-1 and J is TRBJ2-7; D call uncertain. Trimming left V 5 bases short and J 0 bases short, with 8 bases between. The V gene's germline CDR1 is MNHNS and CDR2 SASEGT. This CDR3 has 13 residues. CDR3 protein: CASSFTYSYEQYL. Here the CDR3 DNA reads TGTGCCAGCAGTTTCACGTACTCCTACGAGCAGTACCTC.

This clonotype showed up many times. The gene calls are TRBV2 and TRBJ2-7; D is tentatively TRBD1 or TRBD2 (7 bases each). Germline V gene lookup returns CDR1 SNHLY and CDR2 FYNNEI. The ends were cut back, 10 bases at V and 2 bases at J, with 12 bases in the middle. This CDR3 contains 12 residues. CDR3 in amino acids: CATGGTAYEQYF. The CDR3 region has the DNA TGTGCCACCGGGGGGACAGCCTACGAGCAGTACTTC.

Written as DNA, the CDR3 is TGTGCCAGCAGGGCGGACAGCCTCCGGAATACGCAGTATTTT. This translates into CASRADSLRNTQYF. This chain joins TRBV6-1 and TRBJ2-3; weak D call: TRBD1 (6 bases). Deletions cut 6 bases from V and 7 bases from J, with 17 bases between. CDR1 and CDR2 from the germline V gene are MNHNS and SASEGT. CDR3 size: 14 residues.

The chain uses TRBV7-8 and TRBJ2-5, with no clear D. This CDR3 is 14 amino acids long. Trimming pared 5 bases from V and 5 bases from J, leaving 15 bases between. Germline V gene sequence: CDR1 SGHVS, CDR2 FQNEAQ. The CDR3 DNA follows: TGTGCCAGCAGCCCACTTTATCGGTTCGAGACCCAGTACTTC. The encoded protein is CASSPLYRFETQYF.

This chain joins TRBV20-1 and TRBJ1-5; D is undetermined. This CDR3 has 14 residues. V lost 5 bases to trimming and J lost 6 bases, with 17 bases between them. Germline V CDR1 and CDR2: DFQATT, SNEGSKA (reference sequence). CDR3 loop: CSAPPPGPGQPQHF. DNA of the CDR3: TGCAGTGCTCCCCCACCCGGCCCGGGTCAGCCCCAGCATTTT.

This clonotype was seen only a few times. The chain recombines TRBV29-1 with TRBJ2-3; 7 bases align to TRBD2. The CDR3 extends over 12 amino acids. V lost 0 bases, J lost 14 bases, and 8 bases stayed unmatched. The germline gives CDR1 SQVTM, CDR2 ANQGSEA. CDR3: CSVEDGLADRYF. Here the CDR3 DNA reads TGCAGCGTTGAAGATGGGCTAGCGGATAGGTATTTT.

This clonotype occurred many times. The chain couples TRBV7-2 to TRBJ2-7; D perhaps matches TRBD1 (6 bases). The germline V and J ends were trimmed by 2 bases and 7 bases, with 12 bases remaining between them. CDR3 length: 13 amino acids. The germline V gene has CDR1 SGHTA and CDR2 FQGNSA. The CDR3 here is CASSLRQAQEQYF. The CDR3 DNA sequence: TGTGCCAGCAGCTTAAGACAGGCTCAAGAGCAGTACTTC.

This clonotype was seen only once. The chain links TRBV13 to TRBJ2-7; 8 nucleotides agree with TRBD2. The junction had 10 bases not matched to a gene; V was cut back by 5 bases and J by 4 bases. The CDR3 has 15 residues. Germline CDR1 and CDR2: PRHDT and FYEKMQ (reference sequence). This chain's CDR3 is CASSPGGGVLYEQYF. In DNA, the CDR3 is TGTGCCAGCAGCCCCGGGGGGGGGGTCCTTTACGAGCAGTACTTC.

The rearrangement joins TRBV29-1 to TRBJ1-3; a possible D gene is TRBD1 (5 bases). The V and J ends lost 7 bases and 2 bases respectively, with 18 bases between them. Germline V CDR1 and CDR2: SQVTM, ANQGSEA. This CDR3 comprises 15 residues. The CDR3 sequence: CSADGGGFAGNTIYF. The CDR3, as DNA: TGCAGCGCCGATGGGGGGGGGTTTGCTGGAAACACCATATATTTT.

This clonotype was detected many times. V usage is TRBV7-2 and J usage is TRBJ2-6; possibly TRBD1 or TRBD2 for D (5 bases each). The CDR3 loop spans 16 amino acids. V was trimmed by 5 bases and J by 1 base, leaving 12 bases between them. Germline CDR1 reads SGHTA; CDR2 reads FQGNSA. CDR3 amino acids: CASSQRWGSGANVLTF. CDR3 coding DNA: TGTGCCAGCAGCCAACGGTGGGGGTCTGGGGCCAACGTCCTGACTTTC.

This clonotype was seen more than once but under ten times. V usage is TRBV20-1 and J usage is TRBJ1-2; D perhaps matches TRBD1 (5 bases). The CDR3 extends over 14 amino acids. V lost 0 bases to trimming and J lost 4 bases, with 12 bases between them. Germline assignment: CDR1 DFQATT and CDR2 SNEGSKA (reference sequence). The CDR3 DNA reads as TGCAGTGCTAGAGATGGGGGGGTTTTCTATGGCTACACCTTC. It encodes CSARDGGVFYGYTF.

The CDR3 is CASSEGSGGIYNEQFF. CDR3 bases: TGTGCCAGCAGTGAGGGGTCAGGAGGTATTTACAATGAGCAGTTCTTC. The chain recombines TRBV2 with TRBJ2-1, with D tentatively TRBD2 (5 bases). The CDR3 has 16 amino acids. The germline gives CDR1 SNHLY, CDR2 FYNNEI. Deletions cut 3 bases from V and 4 bases from J, with 16 bases between. The full variable domain, its missing parts supplied by reference TRBV2 and TRBJ2-1, is EPEVTQTPSHQVTQMGQEVILRCVPISNHLYFYWYRQILGQKVEFLVSFYNNEISEKSEIFDDQFSVERPDGSNFTLKIRSTKLEDSAMYFCASSEGSGGIYNEQFFGPGTRLTVL.

This clonotype has ten or more counts. This sequence joins TRBV28 and TRBJ2-7; 10 bases match TRBD1. The germline CDR1 and CDR2 sequences are MDHEN and SYDVKM. V lost 10 bases and J lost 4; bases outside the gene matches: 7. The CDR3 length is 13 residues. This CDR3 is CATHRDRGYEQYF. In DNA form, the CDR3 reads TGTGCCACCCACCGGGACAGGGGTTACGAGCAGTACTTC.

This clonotype has more than one count but fewer than ten. V is TRBV20-1 and J is TRBJ2-7, with D perhaps matching TRBD2 (5 bases). V was trimmed by 1 base and J by 3 bases, leaving 16 bases between them. CDR1 and CDR2 from the germline V gene are DFQATT and SNEGSKA (reference sequence). The CDR3 spans 15 residues. CDR3 sequence reads: CSARGAGEIRYEQYF. The DNA of the CDR3 is TGCAGTGCTAGAGGTGCCGGGGAAATCCGCTACGAGCAGTACTTC.

This clonotype was seen at least ten times. The chain has TRBV7-3 and TRBJ2-6, with 7 nucleotides matching TRBD1. The junction had 12 bases not matched to a gene; V was cut back by 5 bases and J by 2 bases. In germline, CDR1 is SGHTA, CDR2 FQGTGA. This CDR3 has 18 residues. CDR3 DNA: TGTGCCAGCAGCCCCCTTACAACCGACAGGGCTGGGGCCAACGTCCTGACTTTC. It specifies CASSPLTTDRAGANVLTF.

This clonotype came up many times. This chain connects TRBV27 to TRBJ1-1; D is unclear. Germline CDR1 is MNHEY and CDR2 is SMNVEV (reference sequence). The CDR3 is made up of 13 amino acids. V was shortened by 0 bases and J by 5 bases, with 7 bases between the two germline ends. CDR3 in amino acids: CASSLSGRTEAFF. CDR3 coding DNA: TGTGCCAGCAGTTTATCCGGTAGGACTGAAGCTTTCTTT.

A word on this clonotype: The junction and the germline gene differ at one end; a read error may be behind it. The chain couples TRBV7-7 to TRBJ2-3; TRBD1 matches at 9 bases. The CDR3 is made up of 14 amino acids. Germline V gene data show CDR1 as SSHAT and CDR2 as FNYEAQ (reference sequence). Written as DNA, the CDR3 is TGTGCTAGCAGCGGGACAGGGTACACAGATACGCAGTATTTT. Residues: CASSGTGYTDTQYF.

In this sample, this clonotype turned up many times. The chain joins TRBV20-1 to TRBJ2-5; perhaps TRBD2 as D (5 bases). Germline V lookup: CDR1 DFQATT, CDR2 SNEGSKA (reference sequence). The CDR3 extends over 14 amino acids. The germline V and J ends were trimmed by 6 bases and 0 bases, with 14 bases remaining between them. The DNA for the CDR3 is TGCAGTGCCGCGGGCGTAAGTCACCAAGAGACCCAGTACTTC. This gives the protein CSAAGVSHQETQYF.

V usage is TRBV7-2 and J usage is TRBJ2-5; no clear D. The CDR3 is 17 residues long. V was clipped by 2 bases and J by 2 bases, with 18 bases between them. CDR1 SGHTA and CDR2 FQGNSA come from the germline V gene. CDR3 loop: CASSLTPPGRSQETQYF. The CDR3 DNA is TGTGCCAGCAGCTTAACCCCTCCCGGACGGTCTCAAGAGACCCAGTACTTC.